These 6 T cell receptor beta chains were all obtained from the same sample, sequenced in a study of chemoradiotherapy in HPV16-positive cancers. Profiling relied on immunoSEQ multiplex PCR, and the TCRdb table lists in-frame clones only, not all of them. The sample shows about 5,900 clones, approximately 70% of them seen only once. This material was obtained from a patient who underwent chemoradiotherapy. The source of these receptors is a human donor with HPV-associated anogenital cancer.

The V call is TRBV7-8, the J call TRBJ2-7; TRBD1 might be the D (6 bases). Per the germline V gene, CDR1 is SGHVS and CDR2 is FQNEAQ. The CDR3 loop spans 15 amino acids. Trimming took off 4 bases at V and 5 bases at J, with 18 bases between the two ends. This CDR3 is CASSSIGTKHDEQYF. The CDR3 DNA reads as TGTGCCAGCAGCTCCATCGGGACAAAACACGACGAGCAGTACTTC.

V and J are TRBV14 and TRBJ1-4; TRBD1 is a possible D gene (5 bases). This CDR3 contains 15 residues. V lost 0 bases to trimming and J lost 7 bases, with 12 bases between them. Germline values: CDR1 SGHDN, CDR2 FVKESK. CDR3 sequence reads: CASSQEWGVGEKLFF. In nucleotides, the CDR3 is TGTGCCAGCAGCCAAGAATGGGGGGTCGGTGAAAAACTGTTTTTT.

The chain couples TRBV7-2 to TRBJ1-3, with D unclear. Trimming left V 5 bases short and J 11 bases short, with 13 bases between. The germline V gene encodes CDR1 SGHTA and CDR2 FQGNSA. The CDR3 spans 12 residues. CDR3 DNA: TGTGCCAGCAGCCCCCAAGGAGTCTCCATATATTTT. Amino acids: CASSPQGVSIYF.

The V and J genes are TRBV28 and TRBJ1-5; TRBD1 matches 7 bases. The CDR3 loop spans 17 amino acids. Germline CDR1 MDHEN, CDR2 SYDVKM. V lost 6 bases, J lost 0 bases, and 11 bases stayed unmatched. The CDR3 nucleotides read TGTGCCAGCAGACTCCCCGGGACAGCTTATAGCAATCAGCCCCAGCATTTT. It translates to CASRLPGTAYSNQPQHF.

The chain links TRBV2 to TRBJ1-1; 10 bases are shared with TRBD1. V trimming: 6 bases; J trimming: 2 bases; junction bases outside the gene matches: 12. The CDR3 sequence is 17 residues long. Per germline, CDR1 SNHLY and CDR2 FYNNEI. The CDR3 here is CASRPGTGVFRNTEAFF. CDR3 sequence (DNA): TGTGCCAGCAGACCCGGGACAGGGGTCTTCCGTAACACTGAAGCTTTCTTT.

The chain carries TRBV5-1 and TRBJ2-5; 14 bases map to TRBD2. From germline, CDR1 is SGHRS and CDR2 YFSETQ. The CDR3 is 16 residues long. The trim removed 2 bases at V and 5 bases at J, leaving 5 bases unmatched. CDR3: CASSFGTSGGRETQYF. The CDR3 bases are TGCGCCAGCAGCTTCGGGACTAGCGGGGGTAGGGAGACCCAGTACTTC. Full variable domain (outside the CDR3, taken from reference TRBV5-1 and TRBJ2-5): KAGVTQTPRYLIKTRGQQVTLSCSPISGHRSVSWYQQTPGQGLQFLFEYFSETQRNKGNFPGRFSGRQFSNSRSEMNVSTLELGDSALYLCASSFGTSGGRETQYFGPGTRLLVL.